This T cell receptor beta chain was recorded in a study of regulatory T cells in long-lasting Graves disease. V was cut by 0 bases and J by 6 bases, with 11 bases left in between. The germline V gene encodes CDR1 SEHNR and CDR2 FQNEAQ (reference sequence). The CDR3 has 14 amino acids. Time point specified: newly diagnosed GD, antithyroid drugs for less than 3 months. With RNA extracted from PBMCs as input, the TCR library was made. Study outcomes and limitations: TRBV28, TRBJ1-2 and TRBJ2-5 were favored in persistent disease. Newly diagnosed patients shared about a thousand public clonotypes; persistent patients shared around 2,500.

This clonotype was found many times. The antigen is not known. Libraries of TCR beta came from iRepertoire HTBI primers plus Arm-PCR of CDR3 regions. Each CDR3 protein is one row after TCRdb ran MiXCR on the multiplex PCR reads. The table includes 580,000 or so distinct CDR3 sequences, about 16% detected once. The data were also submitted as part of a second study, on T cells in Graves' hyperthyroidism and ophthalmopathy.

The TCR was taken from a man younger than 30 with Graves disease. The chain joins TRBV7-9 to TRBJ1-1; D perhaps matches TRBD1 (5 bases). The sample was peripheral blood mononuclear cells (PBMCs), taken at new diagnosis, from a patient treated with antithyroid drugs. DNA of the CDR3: TGTGCCAGCAGCTTAGCGGTAGGGGCGGCTGAAGCTTTCTTT. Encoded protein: CASSLAVGAAEAFF.